Listed below are T cell receptor beta chains from one sample, sequenced in a study of shared clonotypes between healthy human individuals. TCRdb's copy holds only in-frame clones and misses some; the assay was immunoSEQ multiplex PCR. The data contain under 1,100,000 clones, approximately 80% of them singletons. The sample consisted of memory CD4+ T cells from PBMCs. The receptor set was obtained from a man aged 18 to 30 in good health. Some clones in this sample may be carry-over from other donors' samples. CDR3s include the opening cysteine and the closing phenylalanine or tryptophan. Each record gives: D gene, clone size, J gene, V gene, CDR3 DNA, CDR3 protein. D genes are given only for firm matches. Rows may omit the clone size; those that give it use once, few, many or a size class.

TRBD1,-,TRBJ2-1,TRBV6-6,TGTGCCAGCACTGACAGGGGGACCTACAATGAGCAGTTCTTC,CASTDRGTYNEQFF
-,few,TRBJ1-2,TRBV11-1,TGTGCCAGCAGCTTAGGTCAGGAGTATGGCTACACCTTC,CASSLGQEYGYTF
TRBD2,-,TRBJ2-1,TRBV4-1,TGCGCCAGCAGCCAAAAGGTGTTATGGACTAGCGATAAAAATGAGCAGTTCTTC,CASSQKVLWTSDKNEQFF
-,-,TRBJ2-7,TRBV18,TGTGCCAGCTCTGTAGAAAGAGCCTACGAGCAGTACTTC,CASSVERAYEQYF
TRBD2,-,TRBJ2-7,TRBV7-9,TGTGCCAGCCGACTAGCGGGAGGTTACGAGCAGTACTTC,CASRLAGGYEQYF
TRBD1,-,TRBJ1-1,TRBV6-4,TGTGCCAGCAGTGCCTCGGGACAGGGCGAGGCTTTCTTT,CASSASGQGEAFF
TRBD1,-,TRBJ2-3,TRBV9,TGTGCCAGCAGCGTAAGGGACAGATCAGATACGCAGTATTTT,CASSVRDRSDTQYF
-,-,TRBJ2-5,TRBV15,TGTGCCACCAGCAGAGAGACCGGAGAGACCCAGTACTTC,CATSRETGETQYF
-,-,TRBJ2-7,TRBV27,TGTGCCAGCAGTCCCTCGGGGCTAGCGCCTTTCTCCTACGAGCAGTACTTC,CASSPSGLAPFSYEQYF
-,-,TRBJ1-5,TRBV7-3,TGTGCCAGCAGCGGGAACGGTCAGCCCCAGCATTTT,CASSGNGQPQHF
TRBD2,-,TRBJ2-2,TRBV9,TGTGCCAGCAGCCTCCATTCCGGGGGGGCTAACACCGGGGAGCTGTTTTTT,CASSLHSGGANTGELFF
-,-,TRBJ2-3,TRBV7-2,TGTGCCAGCAGCTTGGAGGGAGGCACAGATACGCAGTATTTT,CASSLEGGTDTQYF
-,-,TRBJ2-7,TRBV29-1,TGCAGCGTTGATGTGACAGGTCGCAACGAGCAGTACTTC,CSVDVTGRNEQYF
-,-,TRBJ2-1,TRBV7-3,TGTGCCAGCAGCTTAATGGCAGGCAGCTCCTACAATGAGCAGTTCTTC,CASSLMAGSSYNEQFF
-,-,TRBJ2-6,TRBV7-8,TGTGCCAGCGACCCCCTCTCTGGGGCCAACGTCCTGACTTTC,CASDPLSGANVLTF
-,many,TRBJ2-2,TRBV6-1,TGTGCCAGTATCGGGGCTCTGGGCGGGGAGCTGTTTTTT,CASIGALGGELFF
-,-,TRBJ1-1,TRBV5-1,TGCGCCAGCAGCTTGGAGGGCGGCGTGAGGAAAGCTTTCTTT,CASSLEGGVRKAFF
TRBD2,-,TRBJ2-2,TRBV27,TGTGCCAGCAGTTTTGGTCTAGCGGGGGCGAACACCGGGGAGCTGTTTTTT,CASSFGLAGANTGELFF
-,-,TRBJ1-1,TRBV29-1,TGCAGCGTTGAGGGGACTCGTACTGAAGCTTTCTTT,CSVEGTRTEAFF
TRBD1,-,TRBJ2-7,TRBV6-6,TGTGCCAGCAGTTACTCGCGGGACAGGGGATACGAGCAGTACTTC,CASSYSRDRGYEQYF
TRBD2,-,TRBJ2-3,TRBV11-2,TGTGCCAGCAGCTCCCGACTAGCGGGAGTCCTTACAGACACGCAGTATTTT,CASSSRLAGVLTDTQYF
TRBD1,-,TRBJ2-7,TRBV7-8,TGTGCCAGCAGCCCGTGGACAGGGGGATACGAGCAGTACTTC,CASSPWTGGYEQYF
-,-,TRBJ1-2,TRBV18,TGTGCCAGCTCACCACTGGAGGACTCTGGCTACACCTTC,CASSPLEDSGYTF
-,-,TRBJ1-2,TRBV5-6,TGTGCCAGCAGCTTGTTTGGGACGTACTATGGCTACACCTTC,CASSLFGTYYGYTF
TRBD2,-,TRBJ2-2,TRBV11-3,TGTGCCAGCAGCCCCCGCCTGTCGGGAGCGGGAGCCGGGGAGCTGTTTTTT,CASSPRLSGAGAGELFF
-,-,TRBJ2-1,TRBV11-2,TGTGCCAGCAGCTTAGGCCCCGGGACCTACAATGAGCAGTTCTTC,CASSLGPGTYNEQFF
-,few,TRBJ2-5,TRBV7-8,TGTGCCAGCAGCTTATGGAGTAGCGGAGACCAAGAGACCCAGTACTTC,CASSLWSSGDQETQYF
TRBD1,-,TRBJ2-7,TRBV6-1,TGTGCCAGCAGTGACGACAGGGGGCCAAGCGGGAGCCCCTACGAGCAGTACTTC,CASSDDRGPSGSPYEQYF
TRBD1,-,TRBJ1-2,TRBV5-1,TGCGCCAGCAGCCCGGGGACAGGCATGAATGGCTACACCTTC,CASSPGTGMNGYTF
TRBD2,-,TRBJ2-7,TRBV18,TGTGCCAGCTCACTCCTAGCGGGAGTTGGCGAGCAGTACTTC,CASSLLAGVGEQYF
TRBD1,-,TRBJ2-3,TRBV5-1,TGCGCCAGCAGCATAAACCGGGACAGGGTTGCCGATACGCAGTATTTT,CASSINRDRVADTQYF
TRBD2,-,TRBJ2-2,TRBV19,TGTGCCGGTAGTATCCTGAGCGGGAGGGCCCCCGGGGAGCTGTTTTTT,CAGSILSGRAPGELFF
TRBD2,-,TRBJ2-1,TRBV11-3,TGTGCCAGCAGCTTAGGACTAGCGGTTAACAATGAGCAGTTCTTC,CASSLGLAVNNEQFF
-,once,TRBJ2-7,TRBV6-5,TGTGCCAGCAGATACCCCGCGCGGGGCTACGAGCAGTACTTC,CASRYPARGYEQYF
TRBD2,-,TRBJ2-7,TRBV7-2,TGTGCCAGCAGCGGACTAGCGGGAGCCACCTACGAGCAGTACTTC,CASSGLAGATYEQYF
TRBD1,-,TRBJ1-5,TRBV19,TGTGCCAGTAGTATAGAAGGGACAGGGAGAAAGCCCCAGCATTTT,CASSIEGTGRKPQHF
TRBD2,many,TRBJ2-2,TRBV13,TGTGCCAGCAGCTTAGGGTACGGGAGGGCCTTCGGCGGGGAGCTGTTTTTT,CASSLGYGRAFGGELFF
TRBD1,many,TRBJ1-2,TRBV28,TGTGCCAGCAGCCAAACAATCCAGGGGGCCTATGGCTACACCTTC,CASSQTIQGAYGYTF
TRBD2,-,TRBJ2-5,TRBV9,TGTGCCAGCAGCGTAGGAGTAGCGGGAGGAGAGACCCAGTACTTC,CASSVGVAGGETQYF
-,-,TRBJ1-5,TRBV28,TGTGCCAGCAGTCGCAGGTTTATCGAGGATCAGCCCCAGCATTTT,CASSRRFIEDQPQHF
-,once,TRBJ2-1,TRBV29-1,TGCAGTCACAATGGAGCAACTGAGCAGTTCTTC,CSHNGATEQFF
-,-,TRBJ1-4,TRBV2,TGTGCCAGCACCAGGGACAACGTAAATGAAAAACTGTTTTTT,CASTRDNVNEKLFF
-,few,TRBJ2-1,TRBV7-9,TGTGCCACCCCAGGGGAGCAGTTCTTC,CATPGEQFF
-,-,TRBJ1-4,TRBV10-1,TGCGCCAGCAGTGATTTTCTGAGGCAAATCATATCAACTAATGAAAAACTGTTTTTT,CASSDFLRQIISTNEKLFF
-,many,TRBJ2-7,TRBV6-1,TGTGCCAGCCTGGATGGACTGGCCTACTACGAGCAGTACTTC,CASLDGLAYYEQYF
-,-,TRBJ2-5,TRBV28,TGTGCCGTCCGGTCAGGGGGGGCAGCCCAAGAGACCCAGTACTTC,CAVRSGGAAQETQYF
-,-,TRBJ2-6,TRBV5-1,TGCGCCAGCAGCGGAGACATATCAAACTCTGGGGCCAACGTCCTGACTTTC,CASSGDISNSGANVLTF
TRBD1,-,TRBJ1-1,TRBV15,TGTGCCACCAGGATCGACAGGGGTGGCACTGAAGCTTTCTTT,CATRIDRGGTEAFF